This T cell receptor (beta chain) was found in a study of OX40 agonist ivuxolimab in advanced cancers. Study at large: Patients took ivuxolimab, an agonistic anti-OX40 (CD134) antibody. Study-level points and caveats: The CD4+ and CD8+ T cells in the blood had expanded clonally by week 6 at 0.1 to 3.0 mg/kg. Partial responders at 0.1-3.0 mg/kg showed near-lowest clonal expansion. Averaged across samples, CD8+ T cells carried more expanded clones than CD4+ did.

Repertoires were generated with immunoSEQ multiplex PCR, while TCRdb's copy carries only in-frame clones and drops some. The repertoire holds 75,000 to 80,000 clones, with about 90% as singletons. Germline lookup yields CDR1 KGHSH and CDR2 LQKENI. The V gene end was trimmed by 6 bases and the J gene end by 5 bases; junction bases not matched to a gene: 5. The CDR3 consists of 14 residues. Details on this clone: Its specificity is unknown.

Sample: CD4+ or CD8+ T cells sorted from blood, taken in a trial of the OX40 agonist ivuxolimab. The chain couples TRBV18 to TRBJ2-1, with TRBD1 matching 9 bases. This TCR was recovered from an adult with an advanced solid tumor such as melanoma, head and neck, liver or kidney cancer. For the CDR3, the DNA is TGTGCCAGCTCTCAGAGGACAGGGGACAATGAGCAGTTCTTC. This sequence encodes CASSQRTGDNEQFF.